The 12 T cell receptor beta chains below come from one sample, sequenced in a study of graft-versus-host responses after intestinal transplantation (dated by TCRdb to the early 2020s). In the paper's terms, the time point label means: cells obtained before transplantation from donor or recipient. In mixed lymphocyte reactions, approximately 200,000 CFSE-labeled pre-transplant responders were plated with approximately 200,000 irradiated violet-dye-labeled stimulators and cultured for less than seven days. The library was generated by the immunoSEQ multiplex PCR assay. TCRdb limited this immuneACCESS table to in-frame rearrangements with V and J called. A share of clones is missing; checked studies link under half to unresolved V genes, and the rest is unexplained. The sample profile shows 11,000 to 15,000 clones; less than 45% of them were found once. 15% of the sample comes from the top ten. The source material was alloreactive CD8+ T cells from a mixed lymphocyte reaction culture, sampled before intestinal transplant. The intended sense of this specimen's cell subset or site label: CFSE-low proliferating T cells sorted from roughly 6-day pre-transplant mixed lymphocyte reaction (GvH or HvG direction). All receptors come from a human patient who received an intestinal transplant.

The chain uses TRBV27 and TRBJ2-1; 10 positions agree with TRBD1. V dropped 5 bases and J dropped 2; count of bases not matched to a gene: 3. The CDR3 has 15 residues. CDR1 is MNHEY, CDR2 SMNVEV, per germline (reference sequence). The CDR3 reads CASSLGQGAYNEQFF. CDR3 bases: TGTGCCAGCAGTCTAGGACAGGGGGCCTACAATGAGCAGTTCTTC.

V is TRBV4-3 and J is TRBJ2-7; 12 nucleotides match TRBD2. The germline V gene has CDR1 LGHNA and CDR2 YSLEER. The CDR3 contains 18 residues. Unmatched junction bases numbered 11, after V lost 0 bases and J lost 5 bases. In nucleotides, the CDR3 is TGCGCCAGCAGCCAAGATTCTGTGTCTAGCGGGGGGGCCCACGAGCAGTACTTC. Amino acid sequence: CASSQDSVSSGGAHEQYF.

Only a few counts were recorded for this clone. V and J are TRBV2 and TRBJ1-1, with TRBD1 matching 8 bases. In germline, CDR1 is SNHLY, CDR2 FYNNEI. The length of the CDR3 is 14 residues. The ends lost 4 bases at V and 2 bases at J; junction bases unmatched: 3. The CDR3 region has the DNA TGTGCCAGCAGTGGGGGACAGGTAAACACTGAAGCTTTCTTT. This encodes CASSGGQVNTEAFF.

The rearrangement uses TRBV27 and TRBJ2-7; 7 nucleotides line up with TRBD2. V shed 5 bases, J shed 5 bases, and the junction held 6 bases outside the gene matches. Per the germline V gene, CDR1 is MNHEY and CDR2 is SMNVEV (reference sequence). The CDR3 spans 13 residues. CDR3 sequence reads: CASSSGTMHEQYF. Written as DNA, the CDR3 is TGTGCCAGCAGTAGCGGGACGATGCACGAGCAGTACTTC.

The gene calls are TRBV28 and TRBJ2-7, with 10 bases lining up with TRBD1. V was pared by 5 bases and J by 4 bases, with 14 bases of the junction left unmatched. The CDR3 has 17 amino acids. Germline V gives CDR1 MDHEN, CDR2 SYDVKM. The CDR3 region is CASSTGTGAFPLYEQYF. In nucleotides, the CDR3 is TGTGCCAGCAGTACCGGGACAGGGGCCTTTCCCCTATACGAGCAGTACTTC.

In its sample, this clone was seen a few times. This chain connects TRBV6-5 to TRBJ2-7; 11 bases line up with TRBD1. V dropped 2 bases and J dropped 3; count of bases not matched to a gene: 0. The CDR3 consists of 14 residues. Germline CDR1 is MNHEY and CDR2 is SVGAGI. The chain's CDR3 is CASSYGTGGYEQYF. The CDR3 region has the DNA TGTGCCAGCAGTTACGGGACAGGGGGCTACGAGCAGTACTTC.

This clone was observed once. This chain uses TRBV29-1 with TRBJ2-3; no clear D. The germline V gene encodes CDR1 SQVTM and CDR2 ANQGSEA. The CDR3 sequence is 14 residues long. Deletions cut 3 bases from V and 3 bases from J, with 13 bases between. The CDR3 here is CSVDGVEVTDTQYF. CDR3 sequence (DNA): TGCAGCGTTGACGGTGTAGAAGTGACAGATACGCAGTATTTT.

The rearrangement uses TRBV5-5 and TRBJ1-1; D call uncertain. The CDR3 totals 17 residues. Germline CDR1 is SGHKS and CDR2 is YYEKEE (reference sequence). V was pared by 4 bases and J by 3 bases, with 22 bases between. The CDR3 DNA sequence: TGTGCCAGCAGCCCGGCGCCGGGTGTGAAGCCCGACACTGAAGCTTTCTTT. The encoded protein is CASSPAPGVKPDTEAFF.

The table lists this clone with a few counts. This chain uses TRBV7-3 with TRBJ2-2, with 7 positions matching TRBD2. CDR1 is SGHTA and CDR2 is FQGTGA in the germline V gene. The CDR3 is 14 residues long. V was pared by 2 bases and J by 7 bases, with 4 bases of the junction left unmatched. For the CDR3, the DNA is TGTGCCAGCAGCTTAGCGGGAGCGGGCGGGGAGCTGTTTTTT. It specifies CASSLAGAGGELFF.

The chain links TRBV10-3 to TRBJ2-7, with no clear D. Germline values: CDR1 ENHRY, CDR2 SYGVKD. The CDR3 consists of 13 residues. The V end was cut by 8 bases, the J end by 3 bases, with 14 bases between. The CDR3 is CAISMELIYEQYF. CDR3 coding DNA: TGTGCCATCTCCATGGAGCTGATCTACGAGCAGTACTTC.

This chain uses TRBV28 with TRBJ1-4; 9 positions match TRBD1. Germline lookup yields CDR1 MDHEN and CDR2 SYDVKM. The CDR3 extends over 13 amino acids. V lost 5 bases to trimming and J lost 8 bases; unmatched junction nucleotides: 3. The CDR3 reads CASSDRGTEKLFF. In nucleotides, the CDR3 is TGTGCCAGCAGTGACAGGGGGACGGAAAAACTGTTTTTT.

This clone appeared a single time. The chain couples TRBV5-1 to TRBJ2-7, with 10 bases identical to TRBD1. From germline, CDR1 is SGHRS and CDR2 YFSETQ. Trimming removed 3 bases from V and 6 bases from J; junction bases left unmatched: 12. The CDR3 sequence is 16 residues long. The CDR3 DNA reads as TGCGCCAGCAGCTCGGCCCCCGGGACAGGGGCCCCCGAGCAGTACTTC. Protein: CASSSAPGTGAPEQYF.